This T cell receptor beta chain was retrieved from a study of cytomegalovirus exposure and HLA in healthy donors. V was shortened by 2 bases and J by 4 bases, with 11 bases between the two germline ends. The germline gives CDR1 MDHEN, CDR2 SYDVKM. CDR3 length equals 15 residues. Regarding this clone: Its antigen is undetermined.

The PCR was carried out with 60 Vbeta primers and 13 Jbeta primers. TCRdb keeps only in-frame clones here, not all; method: immunoSEQ multiplex PCR. The sample includes under 150,000 clones, around 80% seen only once; the top ten take about 2.2%. Findings and limits, study-wide: When analyzed later, a missense DCLRE1C variant was found to be linked to TCR beta V- and J-gene trimming. Judged likely to be a sequencing artifact was a cluster of highly shared sequence variants. For most subjects, TCR beta sequences were reported to predict HLA-A and HLA-B alleles with accuracy. An analysis that came later showed most CMV-associated TCR beta chains appearing HLA-restricted.

The sequence was obtained from a man aged 25-45 years in good health and CMV-seronegative. J is TRBJ1-4 and V is TRBV28; weak D call: TRBD1 (6 bases). The sequenced material came from PBMCs. CDR3 in amino acids: CASSLADRLNEKLFF. CDR3 nucleotides: TGTGCCAGCAGTTTAGCCGACAGGCTTAATGAAAAACTGTTTTTT.